A single sample is the source of the 10 T cell receptor beta chains below, sequenced in a study of shared clonotypes between healthy human individuals. Here immunoSEQ multiplex PCR was the method, and the copy in TCRdb shows in-frame clones only, minus some. The data show over 2,000,000 clones, around 93% seen once. Terminally differentiated effector memory CD45RA+ cells were left out of the naive CD8 fraction, which was CD45RO-negative and positively selected for CCR7. Sequencing used naive CD8+ T cells from PBMCs. Source of these receptors: a man aged 18 to 30 in good health. Some clones in this sample may be carry-over from other donors' samples.

The chain recombines TRBV10-1 with TRBJ2-2, with TRBD2 identical over 7 bases. Losses at the gene ends were 6 bases for V and 7 bases for J; bases not matched to a gene: 14. The CDR3 spans 16 residues. From germline, CDR1 is WNHNN and CDR2 SYGVQD (reference sequence). The CDR3 DNA reads TGCGCCAGCAGCGATGACAGCTTAGCGGGTATCGGGGAGCTGTTTTTT. Translated: CASSDDSLAGIGELFF.

This sequence joins TRBV28 and TRBJ1-1; D might be TRBD1 (6 bases). CDR1 is MDHEN, CDR2 SYDVKM, per germline. The ends were cut back, 5 bases at V and 5 bases at J, with 12 bases in the middle. The CDR3 sequence is 13 residues long. Here the CDR3 DNA reads TGTGCCAGCAGTCAGCACAGGGTAACTGAAGCTTTCTTT. Amino acids: CASSQHRVTEAFF. Combining the CDR3 with reference TRBV28 and TRBJ1-1 gives the whole variable domain DVKVTQSSRYLVKRTGEKVFLECVQDMDHENMFWYRQDPGLGLRLIYFSYDVKMKEKGDIPEGYSVSREKKERFSLILESASTNQTSMYLCASSQHRVTEAFFGQGTRLTVV.

The chain joins TRBV11-2 to TRBJ2-6; 8 bases are shared with TRBD1. Germline V lookup: CDR1 SGHAT, CDR2 FQNNGV. The CDR3 spans 17 residues. Losses at the gene ends were 5 bases for V and 2 bases for J; bases not matched to a gene: 8. This chain's CDR3 is CASSTGGLRTGANVLTF. CDR3 sequence (DNA): TGTGCCAGCAGCACAGGGGGACTCCGGACTGGGGCCAACGTCCTGACTTTC.

This chain connects TRBV27 to TRBJ1-5; D is unclear. The V gene lost 3 bases and the J gene lost 1 base, with 22 bases spanning the gap. The CDR3 loop spans 19 amino acids. Germline V lookup: CDR1 MNHEY, CDR2 SMNVEV (reference sequence). The CDR3 DNA sequence: TGTGCCAGCAGTTTCGTTTCTATGGCATCCGGGATAAGCAATCAGCCCCAGCATTTT. It encodes CASSFVSMASGISNQPQHF.

This rearrangement joins TRBV5-6 to TRBJ1-1, with D possibly being TRBD1 (6 bases). Germline CDR1 reads SGHDT; CDR2 reads YYEEEE. V was clipped by 0 bases and J by 3 bases, with 12 bases between them. This CDR3 contains 15 residues. DNA for the CDR3: TGTGCCAGCAGCTTGGCCCGGGGGGCAGACACTGAAGCTTTCTTT. Translation: CASSLARGADTEAFF.

In the case of this clone: Distinct nucleotide sequences in the sample also encode this CDR3. J is TRBJ2-3 and V is TRBV7-9; D unclear. Trimming left V 4 bases short and J 6 bases short, with 8 bases between. CDR3 size: 12 residues. Germline values: CDR1 SEHNR, CDR2 FQNEAQ (reference sequence). This CDR3 is CASSSRWDTQYF. In nucleotides, the CDR3 is TGTGCCAGCAGCTCTCGCTGGGATACGCAGTATTTT. The complete variable domain, with remaining parts taken from reference TRBV7-9 and TRBJ2-3, reads DTGVSQNPRHKITKRGQNVTFRCDPISEHNRLYWYRQTLGQGPEFLTYFQNEAQLEKSRLLSDRFSAERPKGSFSTLEIQRTEQGDSAMYLCASSSRWDTQYFGPGTRLTVL.

The chain links TRBV7-9 to TRBJ2-7; D not resolved. The length of the CDR3 is 15 residues. The germline CDR1 and CDR2 sequences are SEHNR and FQNEAQ (reference sequence). Trimming stripped 3 bases from V and 2 bases from J, with 14 bases between. In nucleotides, the CDR3 is TGTGCCAGCAGCTTGTCGGGTCATCCTACCTACGAGCAGTACTTC. Amino acids: CASSLSGHPTYEQYF.

The chain has TRBV27 and TRBJ2-5, with D possibly called TRBD1 or TRBD2 (7 bases each). CDR3 size: 14 residues. V lost 5 bases and J 5 bases, leaving 15 bases between the germline ends. Germline V gene sequence: CDR1 MNHEY, CDR2 SMNVEV (reference sequence). The CDR3 loop is CASSPGGAFETQYF. The CDR3 DNA reads TGTGCCAGCAGTCCAGGGGGGGCCTTCGAGACCCAGTACTTC.

V gene TRBV5-1 combines with J gene TRBJ2-7; D remains ambiguous. Germline CDR1 is SGHRS and CDR2 is YFSETQ. V lost 0 bases and J 0 bases, leaving 10 bases between the germline ends. The CDR3 is 15 residues long. This chain's CDR3 is CASSLGAALSYEQYF. CDR3 bases: TGCGCCAGCAGCTTGGGTGCGGCCCTCTCCTACGAGCAGTACTTC.

This clone has a handful of counts. This sequence joins TRBV10-3 and TRBJ1-1, with D perhaps TRBD1 (6 bases). Trimming left V 4 bases short and J 3 bases short, with 15 bases between. The CDR3 is made up of 15 amino acids. The germline V gene encodes CDR1 ENHRY and CDR2 SYGVKD. Here the CDR3 DNA reads TGTGCCATCAGTGCATTCGGACAGCTGGACACTGAAGCTTTCTTT. It codes for CAISAFGQLDTEAFF.